The 21 T cell receptor beta chains below come from one sample, sequenced in a study of blood T cell repertoires in COVID-19. Clones were read by immunoSEQ multiplex PCR, and TCRdb kept only the in-frame ones, dropping some. The sample includes 90,000 to 120,000 clones, roughly 85% of them seen just once. The sequencing input was peripheral blood. Receptors originate from a human donor in a cohort sampled during active COVID-19.

The V call is TRBV3-1 (or the pseudogene TRBV3-2), the J call TRBJ1-1; TRBD1 aligns across 9 bases. The J segment lost 6 bases and the V segment lost 4 bases, leaving 6 bases of the junction unmatched. Germline V gives CDR1 LGHDT, CDR2 YNNKEL (reference sequence). This CDR3 has 14 residues. The CDR3 nucleotides are TGTGCCAGCAGCCCCGGGACAGGGTTTCCTGAAGCTTTCTTT. Protein sequence: CASSPGTGFPEAFF.

The chain recombines TRBV6-5 with TRBJ2-7, with 9 bases matching TRBD1. CDR3 length: 15 amino acids. The germline gives CDR1 MNHEY, CDR2 SVGAGI. Unmatched junction bases numbered 9, after V lost 4 bases and J lost 5 bases. The CDR3 DNA sequence: TGTGCCAGCAGTTCTCGCGGGACAGGGTCCAACGAGCAGTACTTC. It is translated as CASSSRGTGSNEQYF.

DNA of the CDR3: TGTGCCTGGAGGGCAGGGGGCCACGAGCAGTACTTC. Translation gives CAWRAGGHEQYF. The chain carries TRBV30 and TRBJ2-7; 8 positions agree with TRBD1. Germline V lookup: CDR1 GTSNPN, CDR2 SVGIG (reference sequence). The CDR3 is 12 residues long. V shed 3 bases, J shed 5 bases, and the junction held 3 bases outside the gene matches.

The rearrangement uses TRBV21-1 and TRBJ2-1; TRBD2 reflects the table's D call only, with no check against the DNA. TRBV21-1 is labeled a pseudogene. CDR3 size: 16 residues. The CDR3 bases are TGTGCCAGCAGCAAAGTGGCGAGGAGCTCCTACAATGAGCAGTTCTTC. It codes for CASSKVARSSYNEQFF.

The J gene is TRBJ2-3, the V gene TRBV27; TRBD2 matches 9 bases. Per germline, CDR1 MNHEY and CDR2 SMNVEV (reference sequence). Trimming took 3 bases from V and 0 from J; bases not matched to a gene: 4. The CDR3 is 16 residues long. The CDR3 DNA reads as TGTGCCAGCAGTTTTGCTAGCGGGATAAGCACAGATACGCAGTATTTT. Translating gives CASSFASGISTDTQYF.

The chain has TRBV19 and TRBJ1-5, with unresolved D. Germline V gene sequence: CDR1 LNHDA, CDR2 SQIVND (reference sequence). This CDR3 has 15 amino acids. Trimming stripped 3 bases from V and 6 bases from J, with 15 bases between. CDR3 sequence reads: CASSIREGRGQPQHF. In DNA form, the CDR3 reads TGTGCCAGTAGTATCCGCGAAGGGCGGGGTCAGCCCCAGCATTTT.

The chain combines TRBV9 with TRBJ2-2, with unresolved D. The length of the CDR3 is 14 residues. CDR1 and CDR2 (germline): SGDLS, YYNGEE. V was shortened by 5 bases and J by 6 bases, with 14 bases between the two germline ends. In nucleotides, the CDR3 is TGTGCCAGCAGTGAATGGGCCTTGGCCGGGGAGCTGTTTTTT. Translation: CASSEWALAGELFF.

The rearrangement uses TRBV11-2 and TRBJ1-1; 7 positions match TRBD1. The CDR3 covers 18 residues. Germline V lookup: CDR1 SGHAT, CDR2 FQNNGV. Trimming removed 0 bases from V and 0 bases from J; junction bases left unmatched: 10. Here the CDR3 reads CASSLDQRGGHMNTEAFF. The CDR3 DNA follows: TGTGCCAGCAGCTTAGATCAAAGAGGGGGCCACATGAACACTGAAGCTTTCTTT.

This chain uses TRBV3-1 (or the pseudogene TRBV3-2) with TRBJ2-3; 12 bases align to TRBD2. Germline CDR1 reads LGHDT; CDR2 reads YNNKEL (reference sequence). V lost 5 bases, J lost 6 bases, and 12 bases stayed unmatched. CDR3 length: 17 amino acids. CDR3 amino acids: CASSTRTSGIHIDTQYF. The CDR3 coding sequence is TGTGCCAGCAGCACCCGGACTAGCGGGATCCACATCGATACGCAGTATTTT.

This chain's CDR3 is CASRTGYSNQPQHF. The CDR3 bases are TGTGCCAGCAGAACGGGATATAGCAATCAGCCCCAGCATTTT. This chain joins TRBV21-1 and TRBJ1-5. TRBV21-1 constitutes a pseudogene. This CDR3 is 14 amino acids long.

CDR3 protein: CASSLQGYYGYTF. As DNA, the CDR3 is TGTGCCAGCAGCCTACAGGGGTACTATGGCTACACCTTC. This chain connects TRBV5-6 to TRBJ1-2; 7 nucleotides line up with TRBD1. Germline V gene data show CDR1 as SGHDT and CDR2 as YYEEEE. Germline trimming cut 4 bases from V and 3 bases from J; bases unmatched to any gene: 3. This CDR3 is built from 13 residues.

This clone was counted once. The rearrangement links TRBV11-2 to TRBJ2-5; 7 nucleotides match TRBD2. CDR3 length equals 14 residues. From germline, CDR1 is SGHAT and CDR2 FQNNGV. V shed 1 base, J shed 9 bases, and the junction held 8 bases outside the gene matches. This chain's CDR3 is CASSLGGGNEAQYF. Here the CDR3 DNA reads TGTGCCAGCAGCTTAGGGGGGGGGAATGAGGCCCAGTACTTC. The entire variable domain, with the rest obtained from reference TRBV11-2 and TRBJ2-5, is as follows: EAGVAQSPRYKIIEKRQSVAFWCNPISGHATLYWYQQILGQGPKLLIQFQNNGVVDDSQLPKDRFSAERLKGVDSTLKIQPAKLEDSAVYLCASSLGGGNEAQYFGPGTRLLVL.

The V call is TRBV29-1, the J call TRBJ1-5; D is unresolved. Between the trimmed V and J ends, which lost 6 bases and 8 bases, there was a span of 17 bases. Per germline, CDR1 SQVTM and CDR2 ANQGSEA. The CDR3 is 13 residues long. The CDR3 region is CSVVDAVGKPQHF. DNA of the CDR3: TGCAGCGTCGTGGACGCCGTCGGGAAGCCCCAGCATTTT.

The chain links TRBV13 to TRBJ1-5; D gene uncertain. CDR1 is PRHDT, CDR2 FYEKMQ, per germline (reference sequence). Trimming took off 5 bases at V and 4 bases at J, with 9 bases between the two ends. This CDR3 region has 13 residues. The CDR3, as DNA: TGTGCCAGCAGCGAAGGAGTAAATCAGCCCCAGCATTTT. Translating gives CASSEGVNQPQHF.

CDR3 loop: CASSAMLNTEAFF. DNA of the CDR3: TGTGCCAGCAGTGCCATGTTGAACACTGAAGCTTTCTTT. The rearrangement links TRBV2 to TRBJ1-1; D call uncertain. Between the trimmed V and J ends, which lost 4 bases and 0 bases, there was a span of 6 bases. Per the germline V gene, CDR1 is SNHLY and CDR2 is FYNNEI. The CDR3 is made up of 13 amino acids.

This rearrangement joins TRBV5-1 to TRBJ2-3; 7 bases are shared with TRBD1. Trimming took 4 bases from V and 1 from J; bases not matched to a gene: 9. CDR3 length: 16 residues. Germline V CDR1 and CDR2: SGHRS, YFSETQ. The CDR3 loop is CASSLLGQRGTDTQYF. Here the CDR3 DNA reads TGCGCCAGCAGCCTCTTGGGACAGAGGGGCACAGATACGCAGTATTTT.

On this clone: The same CDR3 can be traced to other DNA sequences in this sample. The chain joins TRBV11-2 to TRBJ2-7, with 11 positions matching TRBD1. CDR3 length equals 14 residues. J lost 3 bases, V lost 3 bases, and 1 base had no gene match. The germline V gene has CDR1 SGHAT and CDR2 FQNNGV. The chain's CDR3 is CASSLGTGGYEQYF. The CDR3, as DNA: TGTGCCAGCAGCTTGGGGACAGGGGGCTACGAGCAGTACTTC.

The rearrangement links TRBV28 to TRBJ1-2; 7 bases are shared with TRBD1. The J segment lost 3 bases and the V segment lost 5 bases, leaving 3 bases of the junction unmatched. The CDR3 covers 13 residues. CDR1 MDHEN and CDR2 SYDVKM come from the germline V gene. This CDR3 reads CASSPGTDYGYTF. The DNA for the CDR3 is TGTGCCAGCAGTCCCGGGACAGACTATGGCTACACCTTC.

The CDR3 DNA is TGTGCCAGTAGTATTCGTGCGGGAGGCCACTACGAGCAGTACTTC. This gives the protein CASSIRAGGHYEQYF. The gene calls are TRBV19 and TRBJ2-7; 8 bases map to TRBD2. CDR3 length equals 15 residues. The junction had 7 bases not matched to a gene; V was cut back by 3 bases and J by 3 bases. The germline gives CDR1 LNHDA, CDR2 SQIVND (reference sequence).

The V gene is TRBV4-1, the J gene TRBJ1-6; 9 positions agree with TRBD1. J lost 9 bases, V lost 3 bases, and 6 bases had no gene match. CDR3 length: 15 amino acids. Looked up from germline, CDR1 is MGHRA and CDR2 is YSYEKL. This CDR3 reads CASSQGTGNGSPLHF. Written as DNA, the CDR3 is TGCGCCAGCAGCCAGGGGACAGGGAACGGTTCACCCCTCCACTTT.

This chain joins TRBV7-2 and TRBJ1-1; D is unclear. Trimming removed 1 base from V and 4 bases from J, with 13 bases in between. The CDR3 runs to 15 residues. In germline, CDR1 is SGHTA, CDR2 FQGNSA. The CDR3 spells CASSLGLTGSTEAFF. DNA for the CDR3: TGTGCCAGCAGCTTAGGGCTGACCGGGAGCACTGAAGCTTTCTTT.